The source of this T cell receptor (beta chain) is a study of technical replicates of blood from a few donors. V shed 0 bases and J shed 0 bases, with 7 bases lying between them. The CDR3 spans 16 residues. The germline gives CDR1 SGHNT, CDR2 YYREEE (reference sequence). Measured with immunoSEQ multiplex PCR; TCRdb has only the in-frame clones, and not every one. Here the sample spans tens of thousands of clones, roughly 93% being singletons. The TCR originated in a human donor in good health. The sequenced sample was T cells isolated from PBMCs. This rearrangement joins TRBV5-4 to TRBJ2-6; D unresolved. For the CDR3, the DNA is TGTGCCAGCAGCTTGGCTTTAGCCTCTGGGGCCAACGTCCTGACTTTC. Translated, it gives CASSLALASGANVLTF.